Here is one T cell receptor (beta chain) with its context. Its target is not known. CDR3 length: 16 residues. V lost 2 bases and J 0 bases, leaving 10 bases between the germline ends. Germline CDR1 and CDR2: KGHSH and LQKENI. This specimen comes from a study of radiation and T cells in renal cell carcinoma. Study-wide results and caveats: In blood, top tumor clones expanded by 2 weeks, shrinking by 4. Pretreatment tumor biopsies were lacking, so baseline clonotypes are unknown.

Repertoires were generated with immunoSEQ multiplex PCR, while TCRdb's copy carries only in-frame clones and drops some. The sample lists about 78,000 clones; roughly nine tenths were seen once. Time point reported: blood 4 weeks post-SBRT, at nephrectomy. Described treatment: 15 Gy SBRT to primary tumor, nephrectomy 4 weeks later. Serial blood draws occurred at baseline and 2 and 4 weeks post-SBRT. This renal cell carcinoma was of the clear cell type. The material was blood, obtained from a patient whose treatment included radiotherapy and nephrectomy. The clonotype originates from a woman in her seventies with renal cell carcinoma. J is TRBJ1-4 and V is TRBV18; the D is unclear. CDR3 bases: TGTGCCAGCTCACCAAGAGGAACAGCAACTAATGAAAAACTGTTTTTT. It is translated as CASSPRGTATNEKLFF. Looking up the rest from reference TRBV18 and TRBJ1-4 gives the full variable domain: NAGVMQNPRHLVRRRGQEARLRCSPMKGHSHVYWYRQLPEEGLKFMVYLQKENIIDESGMPKERFSAEFPKEGPSILRIQQVVRGDSAAYFCASSPRGTATNEKLFFGSGTQLSVL.